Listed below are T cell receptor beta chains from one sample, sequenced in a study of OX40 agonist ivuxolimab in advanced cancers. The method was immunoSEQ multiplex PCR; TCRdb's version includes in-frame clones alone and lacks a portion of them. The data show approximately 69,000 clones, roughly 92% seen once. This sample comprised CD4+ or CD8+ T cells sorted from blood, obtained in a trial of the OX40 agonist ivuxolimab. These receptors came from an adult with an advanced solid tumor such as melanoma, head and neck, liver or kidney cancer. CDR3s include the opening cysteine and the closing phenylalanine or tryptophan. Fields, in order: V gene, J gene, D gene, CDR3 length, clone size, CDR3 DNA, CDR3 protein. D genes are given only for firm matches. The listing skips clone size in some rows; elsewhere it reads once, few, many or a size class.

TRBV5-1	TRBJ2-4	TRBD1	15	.	TGCGCCAGCAGCTTGGTGGGACAGGGGGCAAACATTCAGTACTTC	CASSLVGQGANIQYF
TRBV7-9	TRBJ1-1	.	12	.	TGTGCCAGCAGCCGGCAGGGGACTGAAGCTTTCTTT	CASSRQGTEAFF
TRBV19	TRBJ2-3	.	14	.	TGTGCCAGTAGCCGGACTCCCATCCCAGATACGCAGTATTTT	CASSRTPIPDTQYF
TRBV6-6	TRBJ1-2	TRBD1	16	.	TGTGCCAGCAGTGCCTCCGGGACAGGGGACAGCTATGGCTACACCTTC	CASSASGTGDSYGYTF
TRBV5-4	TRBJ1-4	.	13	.	TGTGCCAGCAGTGGGGGACCTAATGAAAAACTGTTTTTT	CASSGGPNEKLFF
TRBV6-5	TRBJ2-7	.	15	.	TGTGCCAGCAGTTACTCGACGGGGGCCCCCTACGAGCAGTACTTC	CASSYSTGAPYEQYF
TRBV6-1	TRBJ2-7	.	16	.	TGTGCCAGCAGTGAAAGCCAGATGACTAGTCTGTACGAGCAGTACTTC	CASSESQMTSLYEQYF
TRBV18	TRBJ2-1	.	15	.	TGTGCCAGCTCAAAAGACACGAGGGACTACAATGAGCAGTTCTTC	CASSKDTRDYNEQFF
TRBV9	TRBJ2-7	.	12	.	TGTGCCAGCAGCCTTGGGGTGGGCGAGCAGTACTTC	CASSLGVGEQYF
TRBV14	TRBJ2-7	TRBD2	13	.	TGTGCCAGCAGCCGGACTAGCTCCTACGAGCAGTACTTC	CASSRTSSYEQYF
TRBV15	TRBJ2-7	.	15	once	TGTGCCACCAGCATACCGGGACACCCGAGCTACGAGCAGTACTTC	CATSIPGHPSYEQYF
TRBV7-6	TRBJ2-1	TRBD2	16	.	TGTGCCAGCAGCCGTAGCGGGACGACCTCCTACAATGAGCAGTTCTTC	CASSRSGTTSYNEQFF
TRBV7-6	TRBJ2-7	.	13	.	TGTGCCAGCAGCCCAGTTAGCTCGCGCGAGCAGTACTTC	CASSPVSSREQYF
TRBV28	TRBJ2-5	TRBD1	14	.	TGTGCCAGCAGTCCCCGACAGGGGCTGGAGACCCAGTACTTC	CASSPRQGLETQYF
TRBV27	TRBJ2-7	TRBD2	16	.	TGTGCCAGCAAAACAGGGCTAGCGGGTGGGGGGGCCGAGCAGTACTTC	CASKTGLAGGGAEQYF
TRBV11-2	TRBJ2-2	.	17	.	TGTGCCAGCAGCTCACGAGGTACGGGCGCGAACACCGGGGAGCTGTTTTTT	CASSSRGTGANTGELFF
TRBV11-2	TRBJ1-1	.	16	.	TGTGCCAGCAGCTTAGACCTTCGCAGGCGGGCCACTGAAGCTTTCTTT	CASSLDLRRRATEAFF
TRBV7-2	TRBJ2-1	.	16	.	TGTGCCAGCAGACCCTTCGGGCGGAACGTCTACAATGAGCAGTTCTTC	CASRPFGRNVYNEQFF
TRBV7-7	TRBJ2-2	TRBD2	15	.	TGTGCTAGCAGCCGTACTAGCGCGAACACCGGGGAGCTGTTTTTT	CASSRTSANTGELFF